The next 16 T cell receptor beta chains were all read from a single sample in a study of blood T cell repertoires in COVID-19. Data came from immunoSEQ multiplex PCR; TCRdb stores just in-frame clones and leaves some out. The table records about 200,000 clones, about 90% of them present only once. Material: peripheral blood. The receptors stem from a woman in her 50s with acute or convalescent COVID-19.

The V call is TRBV24-1, the J call TRBJ2-1; 10 nucleotides agree with TRBD1. This CDR3 spans 15 amino acids. Germline V CDR1 and CDR2: KGHDR, SFDVKD. The V gene end was trimmed by 4 bases and the J gene end by 5 bases; junction bases not matched to a gene: 4. The CDR3 nucleotides are TGTGCCACCAGTGACCCGGGACAGGGGAACAATGAGCAGTTCTTC. This sequence encodes CATSDPGQGNNEQFF.

The chain recombines TRBV24-1 with TRBJ2-3; D ambiguous. This CDR3 comprises 14 residues. V shed 9 bases and J shed 1 base, with 13 bases lying between them. Germline assignment: CDR1 KGHDR and CDR2 SFDVKD. The CDR3 DNA reads TGTGCCACCCTTGGCCCTGTGGGCACAGATACGCAGTATTTT. It codes for CATLGPVGTDTQYF.

This rearrangement joins TRBV10-2 to TRBJ1-5; 7 bases match TRBD1. This CDR3 is 15 amino acids long. Germline V lookup: CDR1 WSHSY, CDR2 SAAADI. The V segment lost 3 bases and the J segment 5 bases; nucleotides outside the gene matches: 7. The CDR3 region is CASSERSGGYQPQHF. The CDR3 nucleotides are TGCGCCAGCAGTGAACGTTCAGGGGGATATCAGCCCCAGCATTTT.

The chain is built from TRBV6-5 and TRBJ1-1, with 9 bases aligning to TRBD1. The trim removed 4 bases at V and 7 bases at J, leaving 7 bases unmatched. This CDR3 has 14 amino acids. CDR1 MNHEY and CDR2 SVGAGI come from the germline V gene. For the CDR3, the DNA is TGTGCCAGCAGTTCGGACAGGGGAACTATTGAAGCTTTCTTT. It is translated as CASSSDRGTIEAFF.

V and J are TRBV19 and TRBJ2-7; 10 bases align to TRBD2. The CDR3 extends over 14 amino acids. Germline V gene sequence: CDR1 LNHDA, CDR2 SQIVND (reference sequence). Trimming at V came to 7 bases and at J to 6 bases, leaving 9 bases not matched to a gene. CDR3 residues: CASTPLAGASEQYF. As DNA, the CDR3 is TGTGCCAGTACTCCTCTAGCGGGAGCGAGCGAGCAGTACTTC. The full variable domain, completed using reference TRBV19 and TRBJ2-7, is DGGITQSPKYLFRKEGQNVTLSCEQNLNHDAMYWYRQDPGQGLRLIYYSQIVNDFQKGDIAEGYSVSREKKESFPLTVTSAQKNPTAFYLCASTPLAGASEQYFGPGTRLTVT.

The rearrangement joins TRBV29-1 to TRBJ2-1, with 7 nucleotides matching TRBD2. Germline trimming cut 7 bases from V and 8 bases from J; bases unmatched to any gene: 11. This CDR3 has 13 residues. Looked up from germline, CDR1 is SQVTM and CDR2 is ANQGSEA. CDR3 DNA: TGCAGCGCCCTGGGGGGGGAGAGCGATGAGCAGTTCTTC. It codes for CSALGGESDEQFF.

This clone came up once. The rearrangement links TRBV30 to TRBJ2-7, with TRBD1 identical over 10 bases. Trimming removed 4 bases from V and 5 bases from J; junction bases left unmatched: 5. CDR1 and CDR2 from the germline V gene are GTSNPN and SVGIG (reference sequence). This CDR3 comprises 13 residues. The CDR3 DNA reads as TGTGCCTGGACCCCGACAGGGGGCCACGAGCAGTACTTC. Translating it yields CAWTPTGGHEQYF. Combining the CDR3 with reference TRBV30 and TRBJ2-7 gives the whole variable domain SQTIHQWPATLVQPVGSPLSLECTVEGTSNPNLYWYRQAAGRGLQLLFYSVGIGQISSEVPQNLSASRPQDRQFILSSKKLLLSDSGFYLCAWTPTGGHEQYFGPGTRLTVT.

A remark on this clone: A read error may account for a junction end that differs from germline. The chain recombines TRBV6-5 with TRBJ1-3, with 7 bases matching TRBD1. CDR1 is MNHEY, CDR2 SVGAGI, per germline. The CDR3 length is 14 residues. CDR3 in DNA: TGTGCCGGCAGCCGGGACAGCTCTGGAAACACCATATATTTT. This encodes CAGSRDSSGNTIYF.

In DNA form, the CDR3 reads TGCAGCGTCGGGAGGGGAGGCGAGCAGTTCTTC. Translated: CSVGRGGEQFF. This sequence joins TRBV29-1 and TRBJ2-1; 8 nucleotides agree with TRBD2. Trimming at V came to 6 bases and at J to 10 bases, leaving 5 bases not matched to a gene. The germline V gene has CDR1 SQVTM and CDR2 ANQGSEA. CDR3 length: 11 residues.

The chain couples TRBV30 to TRBJ2-1; possible D gene TRBD2, 5 bases. In germline, CDR1 is GTSNPN, CDR2 SVGIG (reference sequence). The CDR3 consists of 14 residues. V shed 4 bases and J shed 10 bases, with 20 bases lying between them. As DNA, the CDR3 is TGTGCCTGGAAGGGAGATACCCTCAGCGCCGAGCAGTTCTTC. It encodes CAWKGDTLSAEQFF.

The genes are TRBV5-6 and TRBJ2-3; D remains ambiguous. The germline gives CDR1 SGHDT, CDR2 YYEEEE. The CDR3 is made up of 13 amino acids. Deletions cut 2 bases from V and 5 bases from J, with 9 bases between. CDR3 bases: TGTGCCAGCAGCTTCCAACACATAGATACGCAGTATTTT. This gives the protein CASSFQHIDTQYF.

The V and J genes are TRBV6-2 or TRBV6-3 and TRBJ2-3; D is perhaps TRBD2 (7 bases). V was shortened by 4 bases and J by 0 bases, with 11 bases between the two germline ends. The germline gives CDR1 MNHEY, CDR2 SVGEGT. This CDR3 contains 15 residues. The CDR3: CASSSGGGSTDTQYF. The CDR3 bases are TGTGCCAGCAGTTCTGGCGGGGGCAGCACAGATACGCAGTATTTT.

This chain connects TRBV19 to TRBJ1-5; D unclear. This CDR3 region has 15 residues. CDR1 LNHDA and CDR2 SQIVND come from the germline V gene (reference sequence). The V and J ends lost 5 bases and 0 bases respectively, with 11 bases between them. CDR3 in amino acids: CASSVGRDSNQPQHF. DNA for the CDR3: TGTGCCAGTAGTGTCGGACGGGATAGCAATCAGCCCCAGCATTTT.

This clone appeared a few times. The genes are TRBV20-1 and TRBJ2-5; no clear D. The CDR3 covers 10 residues. Per germline, CDR1 DFQATT and CDR2 SNEGSKA (reference sequence). Trimming pared 1 base from V and 8 bases from J, leaving 5 bases between. The CDR3 nucleotides are TGCAGTGCTAGAGCAGGCACCCAGTACTTC. Translating it yields CSARAGTQYF.

The rearrangement links TRBV3-1 (or the pseudogene TRBV3-2) to TRBJ1-1; tentatively, D is TRBD1 (5 bases). Germline V gene data show CDR1 as LGHDT and CDR2 as YNNKEL (reference sequence). This CDR3 contains 14 residues. V dropped 1 base and J dropped 11 bases, with 17 bases sitting between them. The CDR3 protein is CASSQVPQTVAAFF. CDR3 nucleotide sequence: TGTGCCAGCAGCCAAGTGCCCCAGACAGTGGCGGCTTTCTTT.

The chain carries TRBV2 and TRBJ2-7; D may be TRBD2 (5 bases). Per the germline V gene, CDR1 is SNHLY and CDR2 is FYNNEI. V was shortened by 7 bases and J by 0 bases, with 16 bases between the two germline ends. The CDR3 consists of 15 residues. The CDR3, as DNA: TGTGCCAGCAAATACGGAGCGGTTCTCTCCTACGAGCAGTACTTC. Translating gives CASKYGAVLSYEQYF.